A single sample is the source of the 4 T cell receptor beta chains below, sequenced in a study of graft-versus-host responses after intestinal transplantation. Tissue processing of the graft released intraepithelial and lamina propria lymphocytes from it. This table comes from immunoSEQ multiplex PCR, and its TCRdb copy is limited to in-frame clones, with some not included. Of thousands of clones in the sample, about four fifths were seen once. Specimen: ileum tissue, collected roughly 300 days after intestinal transplant. The receptors originated from a human patient who received an intestinal transplant, so some T cells may come from the graft donor.

This clone has only one observation. This sequence joins TRBV4-1 and TRBJ2-5; TRBD1 matches 12 bases. CDR1 and CDR2 from the germline V gene are MGHRA and YSYEKL. V trimming: 4 bases; J trimming: 4 bases; junction bases outside the gene matches: 7. This CDR3 contains 16 residues. Here the CDR3 reads CASSLAGTGGGETQYF. In DNA form, the CDR3 reads TGCGCCAGCAGCCTGGCCGGGACAGGGGGCGGAGAGACCCAGTACTTC.

The gene calls are TRBV9 and TRBJ1-1; TRBD1 is a possible D gene (6 bases). The CDR3 sequence is 13 residues long. Germline CDR1 is SGDLS and CDR2 is YYNGEE. V was pared by 0 bases and J by 8 bases, with 11 bases between. The CDR3 DNA sequence: TGTGCCAGCAGCGTAGCCCCACAGGGAGAAGCTTTCTTT. Its protein is CASSVAPQGEAFF.

V gene TRBV6-1 combines with J gene TRBJ2-3; TRBD1 is a possible D gene (5 bases). Per germline, CDR1 MNHNS and CDR2 SASEGT. This CDR3 is built from 15 residues. V was clipped by 2 bases and J by 5 bases, with 14 bases between them. Here the CDR3 reads CASSESPGQGDTQYF. CDR3 bases: TGTGCCAGCAGTGAAAGTCCAGGGCAAGGAGATACGCAGTATTTT.

The chain joins TRBV7-9 to TRBJ2-2, with D unresolved. There are 13 residues in the CDR3. V lost 1 base, J lost 5 bases, and 5 bases lay in between. CDR1 is SEHNR, CDR2 FQNEAQ, per germline (reference sequence). The CDR3 here is CASSLVWTGELFF. The CDR3, as DNA: TGTGCCAGCAGCTTAGTCTGGACCGGGGAGCTGTTTTTT.